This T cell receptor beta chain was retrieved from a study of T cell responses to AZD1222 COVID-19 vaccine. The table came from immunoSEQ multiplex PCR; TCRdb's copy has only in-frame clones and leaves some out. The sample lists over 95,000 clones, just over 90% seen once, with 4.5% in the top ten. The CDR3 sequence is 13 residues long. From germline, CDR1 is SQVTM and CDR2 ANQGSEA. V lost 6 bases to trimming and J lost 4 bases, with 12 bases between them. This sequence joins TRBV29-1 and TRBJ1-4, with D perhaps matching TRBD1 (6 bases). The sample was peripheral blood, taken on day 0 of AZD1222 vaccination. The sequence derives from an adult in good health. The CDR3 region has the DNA TGCAGCGTCACAGGGTGGGGTAATGAAAAACTGTTTTTT. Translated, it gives CSVTGWGNEKLFF.